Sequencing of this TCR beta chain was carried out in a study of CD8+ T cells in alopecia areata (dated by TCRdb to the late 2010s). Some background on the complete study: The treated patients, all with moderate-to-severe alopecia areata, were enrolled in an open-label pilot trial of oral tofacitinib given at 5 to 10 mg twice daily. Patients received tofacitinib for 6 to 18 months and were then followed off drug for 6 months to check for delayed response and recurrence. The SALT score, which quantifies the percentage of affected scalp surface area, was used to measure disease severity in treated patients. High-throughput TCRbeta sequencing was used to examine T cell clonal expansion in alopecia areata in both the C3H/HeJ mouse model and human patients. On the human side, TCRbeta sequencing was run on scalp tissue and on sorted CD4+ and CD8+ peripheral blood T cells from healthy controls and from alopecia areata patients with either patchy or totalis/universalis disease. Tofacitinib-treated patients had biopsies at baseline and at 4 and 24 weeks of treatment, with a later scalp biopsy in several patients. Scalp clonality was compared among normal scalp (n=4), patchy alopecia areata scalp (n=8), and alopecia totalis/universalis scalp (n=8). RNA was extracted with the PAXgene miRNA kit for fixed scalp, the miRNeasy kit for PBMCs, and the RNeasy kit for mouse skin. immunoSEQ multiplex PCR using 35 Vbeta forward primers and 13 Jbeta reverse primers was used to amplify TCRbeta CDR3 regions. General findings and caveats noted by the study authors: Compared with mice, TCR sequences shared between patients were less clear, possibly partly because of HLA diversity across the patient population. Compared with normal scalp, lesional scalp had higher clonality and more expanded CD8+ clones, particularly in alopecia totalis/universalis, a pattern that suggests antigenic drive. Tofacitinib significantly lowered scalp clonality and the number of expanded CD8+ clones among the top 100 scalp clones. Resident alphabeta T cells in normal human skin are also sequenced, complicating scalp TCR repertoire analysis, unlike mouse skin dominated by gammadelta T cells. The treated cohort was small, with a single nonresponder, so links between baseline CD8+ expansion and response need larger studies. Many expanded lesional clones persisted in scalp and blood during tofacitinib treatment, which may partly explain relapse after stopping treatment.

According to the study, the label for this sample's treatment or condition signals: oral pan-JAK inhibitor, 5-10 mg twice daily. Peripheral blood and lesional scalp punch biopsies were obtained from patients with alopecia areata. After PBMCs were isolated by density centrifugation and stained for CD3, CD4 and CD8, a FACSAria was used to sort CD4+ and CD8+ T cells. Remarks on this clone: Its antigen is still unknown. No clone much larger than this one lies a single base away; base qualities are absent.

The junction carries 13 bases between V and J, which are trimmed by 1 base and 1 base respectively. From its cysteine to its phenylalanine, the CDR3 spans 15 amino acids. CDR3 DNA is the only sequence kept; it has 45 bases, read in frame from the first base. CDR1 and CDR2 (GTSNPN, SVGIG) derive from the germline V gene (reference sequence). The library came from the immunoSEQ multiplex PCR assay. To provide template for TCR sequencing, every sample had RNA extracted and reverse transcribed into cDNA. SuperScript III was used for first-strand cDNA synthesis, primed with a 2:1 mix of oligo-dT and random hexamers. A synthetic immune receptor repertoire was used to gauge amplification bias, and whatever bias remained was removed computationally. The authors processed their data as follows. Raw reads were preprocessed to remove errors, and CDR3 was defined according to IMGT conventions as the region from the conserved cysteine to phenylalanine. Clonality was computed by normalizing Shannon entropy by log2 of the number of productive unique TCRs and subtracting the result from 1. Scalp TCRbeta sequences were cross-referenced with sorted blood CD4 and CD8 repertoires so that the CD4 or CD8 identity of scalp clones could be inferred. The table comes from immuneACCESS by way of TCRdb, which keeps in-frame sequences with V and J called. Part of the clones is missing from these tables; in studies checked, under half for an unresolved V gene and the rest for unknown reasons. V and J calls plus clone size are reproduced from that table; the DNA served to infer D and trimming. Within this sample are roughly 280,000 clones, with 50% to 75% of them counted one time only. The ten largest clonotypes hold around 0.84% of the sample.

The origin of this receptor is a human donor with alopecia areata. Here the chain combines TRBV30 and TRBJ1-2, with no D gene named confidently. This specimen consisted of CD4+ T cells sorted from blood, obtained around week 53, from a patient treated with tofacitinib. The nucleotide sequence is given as TGTGCCTGGAGTGCCCGAGGACGGTTTAACTATGGCTACACCTTC. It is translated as CAWSARGRFNYGYTF. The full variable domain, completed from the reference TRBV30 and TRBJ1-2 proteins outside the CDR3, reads SQTIHQWPATLVQPVGSPLSLECTVEGTSNPNLYWYRQAAGRGLQLLFYSVGIGQISSEVPQNLSASRPQDRQFILSSKKLLLSDSGFYLCAWSARGRFNYGYTFGSGTRLTVV.